The text below deals with one T cell receptor beta chain. Its antigen remains unknown. The data derive from a study of blood T cells in healthy people across ages. A second PCR, run for roughly 7 to 11 cycles, used a sample-barcoded 5' primer plus a J-beta primer mix. Carrying 12 random nucleotides, a template-switch adaptor labeled each individual cDNA molecule. TCRdb passed the 5' RACE reads through MiXCR, listing each CDR3 protein once. This table holds some 370,000 distinct CDR3 sequences, 50% to 60% found once. Trimming took 5 bases from V and 0 from J; bases not matched to a gene: 2. The CDR3 has 14 residues. Per germline, CDR1 SEHNR and CDR2 FQNEAQ (reference sequence). Regarding the study as a whole: Leaving the PBMCs unsorted stopped any conclusive comparison of naive versus antigen-experienced cells.

Caucasian, healthy and from Russia, the donors were aged between about 6 and 100. Source material: blood. The chain employs TRBV7-9 and TRBJ1-1; 8 bases match TRBD1. The clonotype originates from a man in his sixties in good health. In DNA, the CDR3 is TGTGCCAGCAGCCTGACAGGGGTGAACACTGAAGCTTTCTTT. Translation gives CASSLTGVNTEAFF.